These 32 T cell receptor beta chains were all obtained from the same sample, sequenced in a study of shared clonotypes between healthy human individuals. Produced via immunoSEQ multiplex PCR; TCRdb's table is partial and in-frame only. This sample carries fewer than 1.8 million clones, approximately 98.5% of them seen once, and the ten largest clones take about 0.4%. Sample: naive CD4+ T cells sorted from blood. As to subset: CD45RA+ positively selected. The receptor source for this set is a man aged 30-40 years in good health.

Remarks on this clone: In the same sample, other DNA sequences code for this CDR3. The chain joins TRBV9 to TRBJ1-1; the D is unclear. V was clipped by 0 bases and J by 3 bases, with 6 bases between them. This CDR3 is built from 13 residues. The germline gives CDR1 SGDLS, CDR2 YYNGEE. DNA of the CDR3: TGTGCCAGCAGCGTAGGGGGTTACACTGAAGCTTTCTTT. Its translation: CASSVGGYTEAFF.

The J gene is TRBJ2-3, the V gene TRBV19, with 7 bases lining up with TRBD2. Germline-derived CDR1 and CDR2 are LNHDA and SQIVND (reference sequence). The CDR3 contains 15 residues. V trimming: 3 bases; J trimming: 4 bases; junction bases outside the gene matches: 7. This chain's CDR3 is CASSMLAGAADTQYF. CDR3 DNA: TGTGCCAGTAGTATGCTGGCGGGAGCCGCAGATACGCAGTATTTT.

The rearrangement joins TRBV11-1 to TRBJ2-3; TRBD2 aligns across 7 bases. Germline V gives CDR1 SGHAT, CDR2 FQDESV (reference sequence). This CDR3 is built from 14 residues. Trimming took 2 bases from V and 5 from J; bases not matched to a gene: 4. The CDR3 reads CASSLREEVDTQYF. In nucleotides, the CDR3 is TGTGCCAGCAGCTTACGGGAGGAGGTAGATACGCAGTATTTT.

J is TRBJ1-1 and V is TRBV10-2; D ambiguous. CDR3 length: 15 residues. V was pared by 2 bases and J by 0 bases, with 10 bases between. Germline V CDR1 and CDR2: WSHSY, SAAADI. CDR3 nucleotide sequence: TGCGCCAGCAGTGAGCGCGGCGGGCTGAACACTGAAGCTTTCTTT. This encodes CASSERGGLNTEAFF.

The rearrangement links TRBV6-1 to TRBJ2-1; 9 bases match TRBD1. The V segment lost 6 bases and the J segment 4 bases; nucleotides outside the gene matches: 4. The CDR3 is 14 amino acids. Germline V gene data show CDR1 as MNHNS and CDR2 as SASEGT. The CDR3 here is CASRGTGPYNEQFF. The CDR3, as DNA: TGTGCCAGCAGAGGGACAGGGCCTTACAATGAGCAGTTCTTC.

V and J are TRBV5-1 and TRBJ2-1, with 7 bases lining up with TRBD1. V trimming: 3 bases; J trimming: 15 bases; junction bases outside the gene matches: 18. Germline CDR1 SGHRS, CDR2 YFSETQ. This CDR3 comprises 15 residues. In DNA form, the CDR3 reads TGCGCCAGCAGCTCAATCCCCCAGGGGGATTTCAGTTGGTTCTTC. It specifies CASSSIPQGDFSWFF.

A remark on this clone: This CDR3 is also generated by other DNA sequences in the sample. The rearrangement uses TRBV6-5 and TRBJ1-2; D is undetermined. Between the trimmed V and J ends, which lost 0 bases and 7 bases, there was a span of 9 bases. Germline V CDR1 and CDR2: MNHEY, SVGAGI. The CDR3 length is 13 residues. CDR3 coding DNA: TGTGCCAGCAGTTACTCCGGGTTGGGTGGCTACACCTTC. Its protein product is CASSYSGLGGYTF.

The chain carries TRBV2 and TRBJ2-7; the D gene is possibly TRBD2 (5 bases). The germline V gene encodes CDR1 SNHLY and CDR2 FYNNEI. V gave up 11 bases and J gave up 7 bases, with 15 bases separating them. The CDR3 extends over 11 amino acids. CDR3 sequence (DNA): TGTGCCGGAGCGGAAAATGGAGAGCAGTACTTC. It is translated as CAGAENGEQYF.

Note on this clone: This sample also contains other DNA sequences that code for the same CDR3. The chain has TRBV5-1 and TRBJ2-1, with D possibly being TRBD1 or TRBD2 (5 bases each). V lost 3 bases to trimming and J lost 5 bases, with 9 bases between them. The germline CDR1 and CDR2 sequences are SGHRS and YFSETQ. There are 13 residues in the CDR3. CDR3 amino acids: CASSSGTNNEQFF. CDR3 in DNA: TGCGCCAGCAGCTCAGGGACGAACAATGAGCAGTTCTTC.

The gene calls are TRBV5-4 and TRBJ2-4; perhaps TRBD2 as D (6 bases). Trimming shortened V by 6 bases and J by 3 bases, and 16 bases separated the two germline ends. Germline lookup yields CDR1 SGHNT and CDR2 YYREEE (reference sequence). The CDR3 has 15 amino acids. The CDR3 DNA is TGTGCCAGCAATGGCGGGGAAAGCGGCAAAAACATTCAGTACTTC. Its protein product is CASNGGESGKNIQYF.

V is TRBV9 and J is TRBJ2-7; D is unclear. Between the trimmed V and J ends, which lost 0 bases and 5 bases, there was a span of 18 bases. The CDR3 contains 16 residues. Germline loops: CDR1 SGDLS, CDR2 YYNGEE. The chain's CDR3 is CASSVEPSVLLNEQYF. The DNA for the CDR3 is TGTGCCAGCAGCGTAGAGCCATCAGTTCTGCTTAACGAGCAGTACTTC. Variable domain in full (rest from reference TRBV9 and TRBJ2-7): DSGVTQTPKHLITATGQRVTLRCSPRSGDLSVYWYQQSLDQGLQFLIQYYNGEERAKGNILERFSAQQFPDLHSELNLSSLELGDSALYFCASSVEPSVLLNEQYFGPGTRLTVT.

This sequence joins TRBV5-1 and TRBJ2-7; 7 nucleotides align to TRBD2. Trimming removed 0 bases from V and 6 bases from J; junction bases left unmatched: 3. Germline CDR1 and CDR2: SGHRS and YFSETQ. This CDR3 has 13 residues. CDR3 nucleotides: TGCGCCAGCAGCTTGGTAGCGGGTTCCGAGCAGTACTTC. Amino acid sequence: CASSLVAGSEQYF.

DNA of the CDR3: TGTGCCAGCAGACTAGCGGGAGTCACGCAGTATTTT. Translated: CASRLAGVTQYF. V is TRBV2 and J is TRBJ2-3; 11 bases match TRBD2. In germline, CDR1 is SNHLY, CDR2 FYNNEI. The CDR3 sequence is 12 residues long. The V gene end was trimmed by 6 bases and the J gene end by 9 bases; junction bases not matched to a gene: 2.

This chain joins TRBV27 and TRBJ2-1; D uncertain. V lost 2 bases and J 4 bases, leaving 12 bases between the germline ends. This CDR3 contains 15 residues. The germline gives CDR1 MNHEY, CDR2 SMNVEV (reference sequence). CDR3 DNA: TGTGCCAGCAGTTTACGCAGGATGGGTTACAATGAGCAGTTCTTC. Translating gives CASSLRRMGYNEQFF.

This sequence joins TRBV6-6 and TRBJ1-1; D uncertain. The CDR3 runs to 12 residues. Germline values: CDR1 MNHNY, CDR2 SVGAGI (reference sequence). V lost 5 bases, J lost 2 bases, and 6 bases lay in between. CDR3 amino acids: CASSTKNTEAFF. The CDR3 coding sequence is TGTGCCAGCAGTACTAAAAACACTGAAGCTTTCTTT.

This chain links TRBV7-2 with TRBJ2-7; TRBD2 agrees at 10 bases. CDR1 and CDR2 from the germline V gene are SGHTA and FQGNSA. J gave up 4 bases and V 5 bases, and 11 bases lay outside the gene matches. The CDR3 totals 16 residues. CDR3 region: CASSPSSGRAAYEQYF. CDR3 nucleotide sequence: TGTGCCAGCAGCCCCTCGAGCGGGAGGGCCGCATACGAGCAGTACTTC.

The chain joins TRBV6-5 to TRBJ2-2; D remains unclear. Germline CDR1 reads MNHEY; CDR2 reads SVGAGI. V was clipped by 6 bases and J by 8 bases, with 19 bases between them. The CDR3 length is 15 residues. CDR3 DNA: TGTGCCAGCAGCCAACGGACGGGCCCTCGTGGGGAGCTGTTTTTT. Amino acid sequence: CASSQRTGPRGELFF.

DNA for the CDR3: TGTGCCAGCAGCGTAATGCAAGCTACAGATACGCAGTATTTT. Its translation: CASSVMQATDTQYF. The chain recombines TRBV9 with TRBJ2-3; D not resolved. V was cut by 1 base and J by 3 bases, with 9 bases left in between. Germline-derived CDR1 and CDR2 are SGDLS and YYNGEE. The CDR3 has 14 amino acids.

The V call is TRBV10-3, the J call TRBJ2-1; 10 bases match TRBD2. Germline V gene lookup returns CDR1 ENHRY and CDR2 SYGVKD. V was clipped by 10 bases and J by 8 bases; unmatched bases: 17. The CDR3 length is 16 residues. In DNA, the CDR3 is TGTGCCACCCGGCCATACGGACTAGCGGAGTCGGATGAGCAGTTCTTC. This encodes CATRPYGLAESDEQFF.

This chain links TRBV7-6 with TRBJ1-4; weak D call: TRBD1 (5 bases). V gave up 2 bases and J gave up 8 bases, with 15 bases separating them. From germline, CDR1 is SGHVS and CDR2 FNYEAQ. The CDR3 is 15 residues long. The CDR3 coding sequence is TGTGCCAGCAGCTTAAGGCCCGCGGGGGGGGAAAAACTGTTTTTT. Residues: CASSLRPAGGEKLFF.

The CDR3 DNA reads as TGTGCCAGCAGCTTGAACAGGGGTTCCTACGAGCAGTACTTC. Its protein product is CASSLNRGSYEQYF. This chain joins TRBV11-2 and TRBJ2-7; 7 bases agree with TRBD1. Trimming at V came to 3 bases and at J to 1 base, leaving 3 bases not matched to a gene. The CDR3 totals 14 residues. CDR1 SGHAT and CDR2 FQNNGV come from the germline V gene.

The chain links TRBV5-4 to TRBJ1-1; D may be TRBD1 (6 bases). Germline values: CDR1 SGHNT, CDR2 YYREEE (reference sequence). The CDR3 runs to 16 residues. V was cut by 4 bases and J by 4 bases, with 20 bases left in between. CDR3 in DNA: TGTGCCAGCAGCCCGGGGGGAACCAGGGGAATCACTGAAGCTTTCTTT. It encodes CASSPGGTRGITEAFF. Full variable domain (outside the CDR3, taken from reference TRBV5-4 and TRBJ1-1): ETGVTQSPTHLIKTRGQQVTLRCSSQSGHNTVSWYQQALGQGPQFIFQYYREEENGRGNFPPRFSGLQFPNYSSELNVNALELDDSALYLCASSPGGTRGITEAFFGQGTRLTVV.

The rearrangement uses TRBV20-1 and TRBJ2-1; tentatively, D is TRBD2 (6 bases). Germline V lookup: CDR1 DFQATT, CDR2 SNEGSKA (reference sequence). The CDR3 loop spans 11 amino acids. Trimming removed 7 bases at V and 7 bases at J, with 11 bases between. The CDR3 DNA sequence: TGCAGTGTTGGGACTCGGAATGAGCAGTTCTTC. It translates to CSVGTRNEQFF.

This clone was detected only once. CDR3: CASSDPPAGYEQYF. CDR3 coding DNA: TGCGCCAGCAGCGATCCTCCGGCGGGCTACGAGCAGTACTTC. V usage is TRBV5-1 and J usage is TRBJ2-7; weak D call: TRBD2 (5 bases). Germline V gene sequence: CDR1 SGHRS, CDR2 YFSETQ. Trimming removed 4 bases at V and 3 bases at J, with 14 bases between. The CDR3 length is 14 residues.

The CDR3 DNA is TGTGCCAGTAGTGGATCGACTAGCGGGATCTACGAGCAGTACTTC. As protein: CASSGSTSGIYEQYF. The chain employs TRBV19 and TRBJ2-7; 11 bases fit TRBD2. The germline V gene has CDR1 LNHDA and CDR2 SQIVND (reference sequence). V lost 5 bases, J lost 3 bases, and 6 bases stayed unmatched. The CDR3 contains 15 residues.

The genes are TRBV27 and TRBJ2-1; 7 positions match TRBD1. The CDR3 consists of 15 residues. Germline V gene lookup returns CDR1 MNHEY and CDR2 SMNVEV (reference sequence). The ends lost 0 bases at V and 4 bases at J; junction bases unmatched: 3. The CDR3 protein is CASSLSGTAYNEQFF. The CDR3 bases are TGTGCCAGCAGTTTATCTGGGACAGCATACAATGAGCAGTTCTTC.

Notes on this clone: The sample carries other DNA sequences with the same CDR3. This sequence joins TRBV18 and TRBJ2-2; the D is unclear. V shed 1 base and J shed 2 bases, with 5 bases lying between them. The CDR3 is 14 amino acids. Germline V lookup: CDR1 KGHSH, CDR2 LQKENI. The CDR3 DNA follows: TGTGCCAGCTCACCACTACACAACACCGGGGAGCTGTTTTTT. Its translation: CASSPLHNTGELFF. Drawing the rest from reference TRBV18 and TRBJ2-2, the complete variable domain is NAGVMQNPRHLVRRRGQEARLRCSPMKGHSHVYWYRQLPEEGLKFMVYLQKENIIDESGMPKERFSAEFPKEGPSILRIQQVVRGDSAAYFCASSPLHNTGELFFGEGSRLTVL.

This chain joins TRBV6-5 and TRBJ1-4; D not resolved. CDR1 and CDR2 (germline): MNHEY, SVGAGI. V was pared by 0 bases and J by 8 bases, with 10 bases between. This CDR3 contains 14 residues. CDR3 nucleotide sequence: TGTGCCAGCAGTTACTCAGGGTACAGCGAAAAACTGTTTTTT. This translates into CASSYSGYSEKLFF.

Details on this clone: This sample includes further DNA sequences coding for the same CDR3. V usage is TRBV28 and J usage is TRBJ2-7; D uncertain. Germline V CDR1 and CDR2: MDHEN, SYDVKM. V gave up 3 bases and J gave up 5 bases, with 2 bases separating them. The CDR3 is 10 residues long. CDR3: CASSLDEQYF. The DNA of the CDR3 is TGTGCCAGCAGTTTGGACGAGCAGTACTTC.

J is TRBJ2-7 and V is TRBV11-2; either TRBD1 or TRBD2 may fit D (5 bases each). This CDR3 is built from 16 residues. Germline V CDR1 and CDR2: SGHAT, FQNNGV. V shed 4 bases and J shed 2 bases, with 18 bases lying between them. For the CDR3, the DNA is TGTGCCAGCAGCTCTCTAGCCGGGACCAAAACCTACGAGCAGTACTTC. Amino acids: CASSSLAGTKTYEQYF. Based on the CDR3 plus reference TRBV11-2 and TRBJ2-7, the full variable domain is EAGVAQSPRYKIIEKRQSVAFWCNPISGHATLYWYQQILGQGPKLLIQFQNNGVVDDSQLPKDRFSAERLKGVDSTLKIQPAKLEDSAVYLCASSSLAGTKTYEQYFGPGTRLTVT.

The gene calls are TRBV19 and TRBJ1-5; the match to TRBD1 covers 7 bases. This CDR3 comprises 14 residues. V lost 6 bases and J lost 7; bases outside the gene matches: 9. Germline assignment: CDR1 LNHDA and CDR2 SQIVND (reference sequence). The CDR3 sequence: CASRQTGPTQPQHF. The DNA for the CDR3 is TGTGCCAGTAGACAGACAGGGCCGACCCAGCCCCAGCATTTT.

About this clone: Other DNA sequences in the same sample also yield this CDR3. The J gene is TRBJ2-2, the V gene TRBV15; no firm D call. CDR3 length: 15 amino acids. Germline V gene sequence: CDR1 LNHNV, CDR2 YYDKDF (reference sequence). V lost 0 bases and J 0 bases, leaving 5 bases between the germline ends. The CDR3, as DNA: TGTGCCACCAGCAGAGATCGGTCGAACACCGGGGAGCTGTTTTTT. Protein: CATSRDRSNTGELFF.